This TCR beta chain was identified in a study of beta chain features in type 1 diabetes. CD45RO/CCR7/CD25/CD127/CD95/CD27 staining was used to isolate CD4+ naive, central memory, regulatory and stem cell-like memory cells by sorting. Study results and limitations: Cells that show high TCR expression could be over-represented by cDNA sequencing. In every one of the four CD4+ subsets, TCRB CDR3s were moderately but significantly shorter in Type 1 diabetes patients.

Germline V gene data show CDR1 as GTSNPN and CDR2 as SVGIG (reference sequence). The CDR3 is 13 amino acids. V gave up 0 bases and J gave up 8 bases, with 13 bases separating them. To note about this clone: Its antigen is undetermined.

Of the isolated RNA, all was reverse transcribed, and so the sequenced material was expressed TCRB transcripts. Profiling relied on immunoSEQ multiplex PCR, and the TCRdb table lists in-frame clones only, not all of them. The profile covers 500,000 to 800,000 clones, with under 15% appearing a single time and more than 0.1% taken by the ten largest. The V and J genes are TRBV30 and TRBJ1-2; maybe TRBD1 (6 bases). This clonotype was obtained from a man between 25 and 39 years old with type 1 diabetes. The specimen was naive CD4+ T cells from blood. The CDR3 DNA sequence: TGTGCCTGGAGTGTAATACAGGGCGGGGGCTACACCTTC. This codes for CAWSVIQGGGYTF.